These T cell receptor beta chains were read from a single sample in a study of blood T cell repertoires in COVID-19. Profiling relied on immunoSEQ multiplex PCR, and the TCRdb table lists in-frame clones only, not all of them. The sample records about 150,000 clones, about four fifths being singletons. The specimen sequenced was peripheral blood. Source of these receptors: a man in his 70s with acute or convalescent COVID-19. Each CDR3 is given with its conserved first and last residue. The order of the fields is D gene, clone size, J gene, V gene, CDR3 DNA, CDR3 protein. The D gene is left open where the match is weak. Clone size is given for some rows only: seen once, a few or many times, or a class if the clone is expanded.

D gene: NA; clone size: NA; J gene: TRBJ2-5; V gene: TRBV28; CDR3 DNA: TGTGCCAGCAGAAAGACTGGTTGGGAGACCCAGTACTTC; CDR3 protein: CASRKTGWETQYF
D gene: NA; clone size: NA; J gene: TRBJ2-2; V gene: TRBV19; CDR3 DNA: TGTGCCAGTAGTTTGCCGCAGGTCACCGGGGAGCTGTTTTTT; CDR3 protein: CASSLPQVTGELFF
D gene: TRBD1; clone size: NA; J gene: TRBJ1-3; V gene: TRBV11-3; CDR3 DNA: TGTGCCAGCAGCTTAGATCCACAGGGGGCCAACACCATATATTTT; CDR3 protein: CASSLDPQGANTIYF
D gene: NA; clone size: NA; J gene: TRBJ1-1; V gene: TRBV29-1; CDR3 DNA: TGCAGCGTTGAGCTCACAGCAGGGAAGGTAACTGAAGCTTTCTTT; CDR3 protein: CSVELTAGKVTEAFF
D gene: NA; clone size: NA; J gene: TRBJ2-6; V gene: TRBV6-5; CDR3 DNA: TGTGCCAGCTGGCGGCTTTCTGGGGCCAACGTCCTGACTTTC; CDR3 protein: CASWRLSGANVLTF
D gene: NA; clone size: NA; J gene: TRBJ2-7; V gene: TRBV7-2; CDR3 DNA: TGTGCCAGCAGCTACCCGGACAACGACTGGTCCTACGAGCAGTACTTC; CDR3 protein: CASSYPDNDWSYEQYF
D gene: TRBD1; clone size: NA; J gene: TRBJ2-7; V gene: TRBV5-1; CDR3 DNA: TGCGCCAGCAGCCTTCGACAGGGGGCAGAGCGGGTACCTCACTTC; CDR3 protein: CASSLRQGAERVPHF
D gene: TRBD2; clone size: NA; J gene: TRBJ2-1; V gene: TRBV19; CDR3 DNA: TGTGCCAGTAGAGGGGCTAGCGGGAGTGGGGAGCAGTTCTTC; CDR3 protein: CASRGASGSGEQFF
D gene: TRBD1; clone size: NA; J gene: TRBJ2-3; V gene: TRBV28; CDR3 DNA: TGTGCCAGCAGCTCGACCCGGGACAGGGTCTTGGGAGGACTCCGAGATACGCAGTATTTT; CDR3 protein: CASSSTRDRVLGGLRDTQYF
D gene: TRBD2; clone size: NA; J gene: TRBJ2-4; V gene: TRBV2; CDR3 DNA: TGTGCCAGCAGTGCAGGGAGGGACTTAGCCAAAAACATTCAGTACTTC; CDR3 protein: CASSAGRDLAKNIQYF
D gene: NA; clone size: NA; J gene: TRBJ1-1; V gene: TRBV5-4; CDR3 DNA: TGTGCCAGCAGCTGGGACACTACCATGAACACTGAAGCTTTCTTT; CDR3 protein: CASSWDTTMNTEAFF
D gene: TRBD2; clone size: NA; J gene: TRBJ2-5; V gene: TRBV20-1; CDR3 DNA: TGCAGTGCTAGTGGGGGACTAGTCCAAGAGACCCAGTACTTC; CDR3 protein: CSASGGLVQETQYF
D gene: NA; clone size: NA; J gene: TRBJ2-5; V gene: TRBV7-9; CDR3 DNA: TGTGCCAGCACCTCCCGTGAGACCCAGTACTTC; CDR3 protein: CASTSRETQYF
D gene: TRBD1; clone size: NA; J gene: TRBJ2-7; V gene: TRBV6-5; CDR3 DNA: TGTGCCAGCACTAGGACAGGGAGCTCCTACGAGCAGTACTTC; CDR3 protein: CASTRTGSSYEQYF
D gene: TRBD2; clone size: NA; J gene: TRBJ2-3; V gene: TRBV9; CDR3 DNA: TGTGCCAGCAGCCAAAAGCGGGAGCCTAGCACAGATACGCAGTATTTT; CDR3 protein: CASSQKREPSTDTQYF
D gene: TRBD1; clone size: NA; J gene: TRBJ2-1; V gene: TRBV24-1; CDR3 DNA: TGTGCCACCAGTGGTCTGGACAGGGGGCGTCCCAATGAGCAGTTCTTC; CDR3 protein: CATSGLDRGRPNEQFF
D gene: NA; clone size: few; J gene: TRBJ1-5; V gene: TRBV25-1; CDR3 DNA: TGTGCCAGCAGTGGGGCGTTTGAAAATCAGCCCCAGCATTTT; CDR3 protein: CASSGAFENQPQHF
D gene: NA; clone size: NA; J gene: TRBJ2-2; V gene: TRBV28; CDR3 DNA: TGTGCCAGCAGTCAGAACACCGGGGAGCTGTTTTTT; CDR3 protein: CASSQNTGELFF
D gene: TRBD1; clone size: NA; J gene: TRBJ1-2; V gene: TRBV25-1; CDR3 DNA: TGTGCCAGCAGGGGACAGGAGAACGAGAGCTACACCTTC; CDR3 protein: CASRGQENESYTF
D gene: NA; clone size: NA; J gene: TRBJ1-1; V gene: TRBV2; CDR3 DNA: TGTGCCAGCAGTGACCCGGGGTTGAGAGCTTTCTTT; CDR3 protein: CASSDPGLRAFF
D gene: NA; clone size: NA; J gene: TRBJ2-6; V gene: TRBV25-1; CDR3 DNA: TGTGCCAGCAGTCCCGCGGGGTCCTCTGGGGCCAACGTCCTGACTTTC; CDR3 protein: CASSPAGSSGANVLTF
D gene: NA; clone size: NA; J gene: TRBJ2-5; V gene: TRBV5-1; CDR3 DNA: TGCGCCAGCAGCTTGGTAGCCGAATGGAGTACCCAGTACTTC; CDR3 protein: CASSLVAEWSTQYF
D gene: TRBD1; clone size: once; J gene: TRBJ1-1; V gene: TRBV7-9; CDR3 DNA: TGTGCCACCCAAGGGACAGGGGGCGGGATGGACGTGGCTTTCTTT; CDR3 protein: CATQGTGGGMDVAFF
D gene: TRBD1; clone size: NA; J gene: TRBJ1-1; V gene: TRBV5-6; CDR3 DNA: TGTGCCAGCAGCTTGAGGACAGGGGACGCAAGTTGGTATTTT; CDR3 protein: CASSLRTGDASWYF
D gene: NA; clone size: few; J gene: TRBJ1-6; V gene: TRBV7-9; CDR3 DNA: TGTGCCAGCAGCCGGACGGAGGGCGGGGGTGGACCCCTCCACTTT; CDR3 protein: CASSRTEGGGGPLHF
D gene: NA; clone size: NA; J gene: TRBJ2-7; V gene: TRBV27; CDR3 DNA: TGTGCCAGCAGTCTGTCCAGCGGGTACGAGCAGTACTTC; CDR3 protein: CASSLSSGYEQYF
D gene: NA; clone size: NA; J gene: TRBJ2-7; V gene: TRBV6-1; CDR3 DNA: TGTGCCAGCAGTTCTAACCCCTCCTACGAGCAGTACTTC; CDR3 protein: CASSSNPSYEQYF
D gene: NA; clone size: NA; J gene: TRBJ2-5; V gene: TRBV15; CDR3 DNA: TGTGCCACCCAACTCATGGGCCCAACGGAGACCCAGTACTTC; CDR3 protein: CATQLMGPTETQYF
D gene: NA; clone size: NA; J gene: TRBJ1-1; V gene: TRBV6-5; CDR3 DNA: TGTGCCAGCAGTTCGCCCAGGGGATCGGCTGAAGCTTTCTTT; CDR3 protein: CASSSPRGSAEAFF
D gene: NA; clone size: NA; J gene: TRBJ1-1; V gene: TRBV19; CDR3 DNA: TGTGCCAGTACCGACACTGTGAACACTGAAGCTTTCTTT; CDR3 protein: CASTDTVNTEAFF
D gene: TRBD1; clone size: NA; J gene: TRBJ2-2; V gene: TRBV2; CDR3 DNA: TGTGCCAGCTTACGGGACAGGGGGGACACCGGGGAGCTGTTTTTT; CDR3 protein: CASLRDRGDTGELFF
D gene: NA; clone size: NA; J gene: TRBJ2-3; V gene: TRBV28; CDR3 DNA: TGTGCCAGCTCCGGAGGGGGGGCTCGCACAGATACGCAGTATTTT; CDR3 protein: CASSGGGARTDTQYF
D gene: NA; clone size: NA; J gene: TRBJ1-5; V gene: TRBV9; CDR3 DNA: TGTGCCAGCAGCGGGGAGAGTATTGGTCAGCCCCAGCATTTT; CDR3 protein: CASSGESIGQPQHF
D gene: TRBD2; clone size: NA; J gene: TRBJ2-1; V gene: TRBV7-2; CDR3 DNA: TGTGCCAGCAGCCTCGACCTGGCTAGCGGGAGGAATGAGCAGTTCTTC; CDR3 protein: CASSLDLASGRNEQFF
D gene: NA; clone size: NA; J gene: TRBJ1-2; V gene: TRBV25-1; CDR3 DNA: TGTGCCAGCAGCCTCCCAGGCGCTAACTATGGCTACACCTTC; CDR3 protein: CASSLPGANYGYTF
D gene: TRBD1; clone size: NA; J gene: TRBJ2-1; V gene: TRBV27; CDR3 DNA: TGTGCCAGCCGTGGGACAGGGATTAATGAGCAGTTCTTC; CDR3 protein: CASRGTGINEQFF
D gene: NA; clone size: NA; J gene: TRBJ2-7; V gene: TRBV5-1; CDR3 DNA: TGCGCCAGCAGCTTCAGGGACGAGCAGTACTTC; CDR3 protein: CASSFRDEQYF
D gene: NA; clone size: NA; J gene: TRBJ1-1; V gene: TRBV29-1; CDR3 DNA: TGCAGCGTTGAATTGGGCCAGAACACTGAAGCTTTCTTT; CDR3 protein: CSVELGQNTEAFF
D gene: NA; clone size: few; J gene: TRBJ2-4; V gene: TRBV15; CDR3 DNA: TGTGCCACCAACCCACGGGGGGCCGTGGAAAACATTCAGTACTTC; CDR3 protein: CATNPRGAVENIQYF
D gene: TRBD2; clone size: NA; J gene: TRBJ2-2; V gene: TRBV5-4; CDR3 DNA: TGTGCCAGCAGCACCGTAGGCTGGACTAGCTCCGGGGAGCTGTTTTTT; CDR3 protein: CASSTVGWTSSGELFF
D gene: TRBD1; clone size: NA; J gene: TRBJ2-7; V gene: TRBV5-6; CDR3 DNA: TGTGCCAGCAGCCACGGGGACAGCCGGTTCGAGCAGTACTTC; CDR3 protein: CASSHGDSRFEQYF